This T cell receptor beta chain was identified in a study of PD-1 blockade in classical Hodgkin lymphoma. Each patient's relapse followed autologous stem cell transplantation, and brentuximab vedotin exposure varied. This table comes from immunoSEQ multiplex PCR, and its TCRdb copy is limited to in-frame clones, with some not included. Here the sample spans tens of thousands of clones, roughly 88% being singletons. This clone was picked up one time. V lost 2 bases and J lost 4, with 13 bases in between. CDR3 length: 15 amino acids. The germline V gene encodes CDR1 ENHRY and CDR2 SYGVKD. The source of this sequence is a human donor with classical Hodgkin lymphoma. The material was peripheral blood mononuclear cells (PBMCs), obtained at baseline. V is TRBV10-3 and J is TRBJ2-3, with D tentatively TRBD2 (6 bases). Written as DNA, the CDR3 is TGTGCCATCAGTGAGGGGCAGGGAGGATCAGATACGCAGTATTTT. This encodes CAISEGQGGSDTQYF.